These 4 T cell receptor beta chains came from one sample sequenced in a study of immune cell composition in non-small cell lung cancer. Libraries were prepared by immunoSEQ multiplex PCR; TCRdb keeps only in-frame clonotypes and omits some of them. The table lists around 6,400 clones, roughly three quarters of them singletons. Normal lung sampling was at least 3 cm from the tumour, as distant as possible. Specimen: non-adjacent lung tissue. Receptors were obtained from a human donor with non-small cell lung cancer.

The rearrangement uses TRBV11-2 and TRBJ2-3; 8 bases match TRBD2. V was clipped by 1 base and J by 0 bases; unmatched bases: 0. Looked up from germline, CDR1 is SGHAT and CDR2 is FQNNGV. The CDR3 sequence is 15 residues long. The CDR3 sequence is CASSLAGGSTDTQYF. CDR3 DNA sequence: TGTGCCAGCAGCTTAGCGGGAGGGAGCACAGATACGCAGTATTTT.

The chain couples TRBV18 to TRBJ2-7, with a possible D match to TRBD1 (6 bases). V was shortened by 3 bases and J by 7 bases, with 13 bases between the two germline ends. CDR3 length: 13 residues. The germline gives CDR1 KGHSH, CDR2 LQKENI. The CDR3 region is CASSPTNRVEQYF. CDR3 nucleotide sequence: TGTGCCAGCTCACCGACAAACAGGGTTGAGCAGTACTTC.

The chain joins TRBV5-6 to TRBJ1-2; TRBD1 matches 7 bases. V shed 1 base, J shed 3 bases, and the junction held 6 bases outside the gene matches. The CDR3 spans 15 residues. CDR1 is SGHDT, CDR2 YYEEEE, per germline. CDR3: CASSLRTGVDYGYTF. The CDR3 DNA reads TGTGCCAGCAGCTTGAGGACAGGAGTCGACTATGGCTACACCTTC.

V gene TRBV7-2 combines with J gene TRBJ1-1, with unresolved D. Germline CDR1 SGHTA, CDR2 FQGNSA. This CDR3 comprises 14 residues. V was pared by 3 bases and J by 7 bases, with 15 bases between. The CDR3 sequence is CASSFSGPRNEAFF. CDR3 nucleotides: TGTGCCAGCAGCTTCAGCGGGCCGAGAAATGAAGCTTTCTTT.